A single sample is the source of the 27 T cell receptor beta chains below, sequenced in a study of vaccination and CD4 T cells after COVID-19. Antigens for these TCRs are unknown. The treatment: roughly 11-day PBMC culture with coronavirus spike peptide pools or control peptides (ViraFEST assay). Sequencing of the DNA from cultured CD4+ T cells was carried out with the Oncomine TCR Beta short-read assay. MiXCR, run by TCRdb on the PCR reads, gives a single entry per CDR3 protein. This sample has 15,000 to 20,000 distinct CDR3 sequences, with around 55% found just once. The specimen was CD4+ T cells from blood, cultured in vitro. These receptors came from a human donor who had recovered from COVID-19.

The CDR3 bases are TGTGCCAGCAGCCCCGTCGGGGGGATGAGCTACACCTTC. It yields the protein CASSPVGGMSYTF. The rearrangement uses TRBV7-9 and TRBJ1-2; TRBD1 might be the D (5 bases). This CDR3 has 13 residues. V was clipped by 5 bases and J by 9 bases, with 16 bases between them. Germline assignment: CDR1 SEHNR and CDR2 FQNEAQ (reference sequence).

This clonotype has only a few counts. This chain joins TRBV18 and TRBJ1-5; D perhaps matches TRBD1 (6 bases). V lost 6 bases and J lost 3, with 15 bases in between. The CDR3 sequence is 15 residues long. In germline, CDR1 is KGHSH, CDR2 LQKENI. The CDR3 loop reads CASSQSGTPNQPQHF. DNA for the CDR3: TGTGCCAGCTCTCAGTCCGGGACACCCAATCAGCCCCAGCATTTT.

The DNA for the CDR3 is TGTGCCAGCAGCTTAGGTTCGGGGGGCAGCAATCAGCCCCAGCATTTT. Translation gives CASSLGSGGSNQPQHF. The rearrangement uses TRBV7-9 and TRBJ1-5; TRBD1 is a possible D gene (6 bases). The germline CDR1 and CDR2 sequences are SEHNR and FQNEAQ (reference sequence). Trimming stripped 1 base from V and 1 base from J, with 11 bases between. The CDR3 length is 16 residues.

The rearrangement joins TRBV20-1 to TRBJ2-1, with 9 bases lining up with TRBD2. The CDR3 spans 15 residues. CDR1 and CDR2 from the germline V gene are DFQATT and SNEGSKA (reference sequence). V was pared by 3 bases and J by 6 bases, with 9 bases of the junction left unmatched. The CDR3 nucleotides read TGCAGTGCTAGGAAAGGGGGCGGGAGGGCCAATGAGCAGTTCTTC. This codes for CSARKGGGRANEQFF.

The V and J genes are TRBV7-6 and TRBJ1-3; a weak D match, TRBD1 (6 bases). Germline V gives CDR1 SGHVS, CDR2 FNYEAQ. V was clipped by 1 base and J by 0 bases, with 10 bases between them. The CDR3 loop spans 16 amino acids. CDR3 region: CASSLGTALSGNTIYF. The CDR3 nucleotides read TGTGCCAGCAGCTTAGGGACAGCGCTCTCTGGAAACACCATATATTTT.

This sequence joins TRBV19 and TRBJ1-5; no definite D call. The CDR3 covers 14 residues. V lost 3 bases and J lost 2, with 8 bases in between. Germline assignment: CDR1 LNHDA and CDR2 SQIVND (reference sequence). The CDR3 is CASSIGRGNQPQHF. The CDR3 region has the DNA TGTGCCAGTAGTATTGGGCGAGGCAATCAGCCCCAGCATTTT.

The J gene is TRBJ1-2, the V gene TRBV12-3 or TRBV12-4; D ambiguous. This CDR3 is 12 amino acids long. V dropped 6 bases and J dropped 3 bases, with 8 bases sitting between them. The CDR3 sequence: CASSPSDYGYTF. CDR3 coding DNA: TGTGCCAGCAGCCCAAGTGACTATGGCTACACCTTC.

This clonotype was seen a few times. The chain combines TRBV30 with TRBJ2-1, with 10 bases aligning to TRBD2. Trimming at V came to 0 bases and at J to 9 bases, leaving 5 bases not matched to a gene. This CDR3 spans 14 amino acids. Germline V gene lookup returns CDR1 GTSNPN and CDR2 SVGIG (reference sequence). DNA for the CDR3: TGTGCCTGGAGTGTAGGTCTAGCGGGAGTTGAGCAGTTCTTC. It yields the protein CAWSVGLAGVEQFF.

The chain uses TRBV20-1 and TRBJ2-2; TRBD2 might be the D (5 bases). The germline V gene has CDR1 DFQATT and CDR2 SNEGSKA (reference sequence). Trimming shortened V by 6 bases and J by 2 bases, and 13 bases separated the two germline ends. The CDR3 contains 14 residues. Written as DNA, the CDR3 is TGCAGTGCGGGCCCGGGATCCAACACCGGGGAGCTGTTTTTT. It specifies CSAGPGSNTGELFF.

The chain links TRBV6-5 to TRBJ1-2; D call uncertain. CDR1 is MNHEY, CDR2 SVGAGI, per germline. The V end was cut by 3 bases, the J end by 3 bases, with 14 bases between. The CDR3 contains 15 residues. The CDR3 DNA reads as TGTGCCAGCAGTTATGTTCCGGGGTCATACTATGGCTACACCTTC. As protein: CASSYVPGSYYGYTF.

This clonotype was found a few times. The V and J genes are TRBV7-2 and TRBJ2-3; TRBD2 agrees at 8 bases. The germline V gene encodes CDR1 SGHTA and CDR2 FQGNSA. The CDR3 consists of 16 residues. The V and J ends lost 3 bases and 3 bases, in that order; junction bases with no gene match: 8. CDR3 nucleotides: TGTGCCAGCAGCTTCAGGCCGGCGGGAGGTACAGATACGCAGTATTTT. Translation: CASSFRPAGGTDTQYF. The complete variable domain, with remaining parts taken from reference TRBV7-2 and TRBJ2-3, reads GAGVSQSPSNKVTEKGKDVELRCDPISGHTALYWYRQSLGQGLEFLIYFQGNSAPDKSGLPSDRFSAERTGGSVSTLTIQRTQQEDSAVYLCASSFRPAGGTDTQYFGPGTRLTVL.

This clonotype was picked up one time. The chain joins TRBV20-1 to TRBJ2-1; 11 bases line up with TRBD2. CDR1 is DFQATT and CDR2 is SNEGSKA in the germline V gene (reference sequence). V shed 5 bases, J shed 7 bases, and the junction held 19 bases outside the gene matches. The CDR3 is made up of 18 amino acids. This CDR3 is CSAYPTSGTYNRRNEQFF. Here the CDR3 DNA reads TGCAGTGCTTACCCGACTAGCGGGACTTATAACCGGAGGAATGAGCAGTTCTTC.

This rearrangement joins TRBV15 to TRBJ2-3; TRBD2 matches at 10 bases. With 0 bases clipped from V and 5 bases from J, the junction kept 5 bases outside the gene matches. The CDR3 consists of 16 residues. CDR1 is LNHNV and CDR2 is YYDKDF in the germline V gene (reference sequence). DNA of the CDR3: TGTGCCACCAGCAGAGATAAGCGGGAGGGCCTAGATACGCAGTATTTT. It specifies CATSRDKREGLDTQYF.

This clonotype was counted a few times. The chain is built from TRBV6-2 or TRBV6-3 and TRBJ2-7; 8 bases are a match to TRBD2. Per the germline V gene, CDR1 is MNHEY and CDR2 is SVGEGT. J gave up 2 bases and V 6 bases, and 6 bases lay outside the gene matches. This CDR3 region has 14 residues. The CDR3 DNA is TGTGCCAGCAGCCCTAGCGGGTCTGCCTACGAGCAGTACTTC. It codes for CASSPSGSAYEQYF.

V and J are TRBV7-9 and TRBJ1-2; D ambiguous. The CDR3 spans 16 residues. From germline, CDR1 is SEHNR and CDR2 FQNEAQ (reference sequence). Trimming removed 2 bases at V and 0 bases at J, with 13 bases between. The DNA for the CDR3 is TGTGCCAGCAGCTTAATCGGCCGACTGGCTAACTATGGCTACACCTTC. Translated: CASSLIGRLANYGYTF.

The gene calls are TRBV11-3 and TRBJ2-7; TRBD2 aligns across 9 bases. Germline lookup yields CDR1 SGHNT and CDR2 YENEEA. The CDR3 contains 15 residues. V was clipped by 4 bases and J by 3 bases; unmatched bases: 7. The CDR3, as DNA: TGTGCCAGCAGCTCGGTCGGCGGGAGGGACTACGAGCAGTACTTC. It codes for CASSSVGGRDYEQYF.

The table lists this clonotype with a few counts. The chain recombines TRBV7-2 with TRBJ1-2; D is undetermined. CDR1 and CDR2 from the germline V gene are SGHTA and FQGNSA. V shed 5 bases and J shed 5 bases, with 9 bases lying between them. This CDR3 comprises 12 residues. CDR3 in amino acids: CASSPDYYGYTF. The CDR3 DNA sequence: TGTGCCAGCAGCCCCGATTATTATGGCTACACCTTC.

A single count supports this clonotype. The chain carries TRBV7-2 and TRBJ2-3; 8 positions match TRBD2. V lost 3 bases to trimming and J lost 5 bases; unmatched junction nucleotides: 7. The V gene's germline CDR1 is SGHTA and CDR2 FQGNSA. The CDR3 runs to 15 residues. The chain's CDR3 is CASSLIGLAGDTQYF. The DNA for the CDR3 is TGTGCCAGCAGCTTGATCGGCCTAGCGGGAGATACGCAGTATTTT.

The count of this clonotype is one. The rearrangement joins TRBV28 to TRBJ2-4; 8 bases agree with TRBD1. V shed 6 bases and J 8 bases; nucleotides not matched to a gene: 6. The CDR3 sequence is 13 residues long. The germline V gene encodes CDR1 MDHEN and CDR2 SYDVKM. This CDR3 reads CASSPGQGYIQYF. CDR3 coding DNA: TGTGCCAGCAGCCCTGGACAGGGTTACATTCAGTACTTC.

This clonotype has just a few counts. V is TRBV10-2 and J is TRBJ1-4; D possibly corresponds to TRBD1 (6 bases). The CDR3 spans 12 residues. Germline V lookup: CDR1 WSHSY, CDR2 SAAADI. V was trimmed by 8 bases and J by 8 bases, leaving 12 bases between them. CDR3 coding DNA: TGCGCCAGCGGTTGGACAGTGGAAAAACTGTTTTTT. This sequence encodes CASGWTVEKLFF.

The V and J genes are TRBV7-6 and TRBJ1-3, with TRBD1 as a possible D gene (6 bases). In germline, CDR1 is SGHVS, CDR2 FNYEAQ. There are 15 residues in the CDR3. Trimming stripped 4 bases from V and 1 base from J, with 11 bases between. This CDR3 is CASSSYRDSGNTIYF. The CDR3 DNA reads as TGTGCCAGCAGCTCCTACAGGGATTCTGGAAACACCATATATTTT.

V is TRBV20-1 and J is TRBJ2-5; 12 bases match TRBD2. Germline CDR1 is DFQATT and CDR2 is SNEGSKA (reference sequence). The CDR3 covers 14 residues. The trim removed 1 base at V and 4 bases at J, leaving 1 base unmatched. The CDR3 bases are TGCAGTGCTAGAGCGGGACTAGCGGGAGAGACCCAGTACTTC. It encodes CSARAGLAGETQYF.

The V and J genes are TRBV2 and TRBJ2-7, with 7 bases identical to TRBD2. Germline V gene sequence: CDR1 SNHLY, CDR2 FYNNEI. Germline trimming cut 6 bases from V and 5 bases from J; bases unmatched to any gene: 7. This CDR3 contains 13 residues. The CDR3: CASRGSGRDEQYF. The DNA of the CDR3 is TGTGCCAGCAGGGGCAGTGGGAGGGACGAGCAGTACTTC. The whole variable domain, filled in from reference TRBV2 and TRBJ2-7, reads EPEVTQTPSHQVTQMGQEVILRCVPISNHLYFYWYRQILGQKVEFLVSFYNNEISEKSEIFDDQFSVERPDGSNFTLKIRSTKLEDSAMYFCASRGSGRDEQYFGPGTRLTVT.

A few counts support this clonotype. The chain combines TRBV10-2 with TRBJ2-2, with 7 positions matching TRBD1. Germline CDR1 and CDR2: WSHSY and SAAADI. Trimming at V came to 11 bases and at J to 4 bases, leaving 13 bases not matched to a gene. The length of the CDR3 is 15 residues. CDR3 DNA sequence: TGCGCCGGGCGCCCAGAGACAGGGAGCACCGGGGAGCTGTTTTTT. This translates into CAGRPETGSTGELFF.

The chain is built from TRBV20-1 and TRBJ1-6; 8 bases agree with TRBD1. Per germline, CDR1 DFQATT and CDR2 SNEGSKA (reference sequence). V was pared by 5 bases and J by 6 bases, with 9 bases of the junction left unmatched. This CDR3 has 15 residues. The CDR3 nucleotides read TGCAGTGCTGGCAGGGGGCTCGGGAGTAATTCACCCCTCCACTTT. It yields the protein CSAGRGLGSNSPLHF.

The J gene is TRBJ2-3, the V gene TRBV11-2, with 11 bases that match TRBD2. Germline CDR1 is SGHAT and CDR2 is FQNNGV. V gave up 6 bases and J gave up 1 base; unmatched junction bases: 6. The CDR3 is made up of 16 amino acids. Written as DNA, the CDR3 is TGTGCCAGCAGACAATTAGCGGGAGGGGGCACAGATACGCAGTATTTT. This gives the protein CASRQLAGGGTDTQYF.

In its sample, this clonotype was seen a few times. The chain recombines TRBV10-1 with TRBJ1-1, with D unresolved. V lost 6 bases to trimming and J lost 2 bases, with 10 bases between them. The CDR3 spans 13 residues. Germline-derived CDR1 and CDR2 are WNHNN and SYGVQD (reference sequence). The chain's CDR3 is CASSKSYNTEAFF. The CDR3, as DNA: TGCGCCAGCAGCAAATCGTATAACACTGAAGCTTTCTTT.